The source of this T cell receptor (beta chain) is a study of T cell repertoires and HLA-DP antigens. Overall study: Alloreactive CD4+ T cells targeted HLA-DP on transduced HeLa. The donors, ranging 18-to-29 to 60-to-69 years, included a couple of males and one female.

General study points: Antigen presentation used HeLa cells, with total CD4+ cells responding.

Worth noting for this clone: The antigen is unknown.

Amplification used primers for 54 TRBV and 13 TRBJ segments. Only in-frame clones appear in the TCRdb table, and some are missing; sequencing was by immunoSEQ multiplex PCR. The sample has tens of thousands of clones, just under 80% seen once. Specimen: CD4+ T cells from PBMCs. The TCR sequence derives from a man between 60 and 75 years old in good health and CMV-seronegative.

DNA for the CDR3: TGCGCCAGCAGCCAAGAAGGGCAGGGAAGCACTGAAGCTTTCTTT. Its protein product is CASSQEGQGSTEAFF. The V call is TRBV4-1, the J call TRBJ1-1, with D maybe TRBD1 (5 bases). CDR3 length equals 15 residues. Germline V gives CDR1 MGHRA, CDR2 YSYEKL. Deletions cut 0 bases from V and 4 bases from J, with 12 bases between.